One and the same sample provided the 31 T cell receptor beta chains below, sequenced in a study of PD-1 blockade in mismatch repair-deficient tumors. Assay: immunoSEQ multiplex PCR; the TCRdb copy retains only in-frame clones and omits some. Altogether 120,000 or so clones are present, around 86% being singletons, with the ten largest covering about 14%. The sequencing here drew on peripheral blood, taken 44 weeks after starting pembrolizumab. These receptors all come from an adult with mismatch repair-deficient cancer.

The chain couples TRBV7-8 to TRBJ2-1; 14 positions match TRBD2. This CDR3 has 19 residues. Per germline, CDR1 SGHVS and CDR2 FQNEAQ. With 1 base clipped from V and 2 bases from J, the junction kept 7 bases outside the gene matches. In DNA form, the CDR3 reads TGTGCCAGCAGCTTAGGACTAGCGGGAGGGAGTTTTCCCTACAATGAGCAGTTCTTC. As protein: CASSLGLAGGSFPYNEQFF.

The chain recombines TRBV27 with TRBJ2-7; 8 nucleotides align to TRBD1. This CDR3 spans 16 amino acids. Germline V CDR1 and CDR2: MNHEY, SMNVEV (reference sequence). V shed 5 bases, J shed 0 bases, and the junction held 9 bases outside the gene matches. The CDR3: CASSLNPQGVSYEQYF. In DNA form, the CDR3 reads TGTGCCAGCAGTCTCAACCCACAGGGGGTCTCCTACGAGCAGTACTTC.

The chain couples TRBV7-2 to TRBJ1-2; 8 bases match TRBD1. This CDR3 contains 15 residues. V was pared by 5 bases and J by 7 bases, with 12 bases of the junction left unmatched. Germline V CDR1 and CDR2: SGHTA, FQGNSA. The CDR3 sequence is CASSQGGQGASGYTF. In DNA, the CDR3 is TGTGCCAGCAGCCAAGGTGGACAGGGAGCGTCTGGCTACACCTTC. Full variable domain (remainder filled in from reference TRBV7-2 and TRBJ1-2): GAGVSQSPSNKVTEKGKDVELRCDPISGHTALYWYRQSLGQGLEFLIYFQGNSAPDKSGLPSDRFSAERTGGSVSTLTIQRTQQEDSAVYLCASSQGGQGASGYTFGSGTRLTVV.

This clone was observed a handful of times. The chain carries TRBV5-4 and TRBJ2-3; D is perhaps TRBD1 (6 bases). CDR3 size: 13 residues. Per germline, CDR1 SGHNT and CDR2 YYREEE (reference sequence). V was clipped by 5 bases and J by 5 bases, with 12 bases between them. This CDR3 reads CASRRTAGDTQYF. For the CDR3, the DNA is TGTGCCAGCAGGAGGACAGCAGGAGATACGCAGTATTTT. The whole variable domain, remainder taken from reference TRBV5-4 and TRBJ2-3, is ETGVTQSPTHLIKTRGQQVTLRCSSQSGHNTVSWYQQALGQGPQFIFQYYREEENGRGNFPPRFSGLQFPNYSSELNVNALELDDSALYLCASRRTAGDTQYFGPGTRLTVL.

V usage is TRBV7-9 and J usage is TRBJ2-7, with 7 bases lining up with TRBD1. V shed 5 bases, J shed 0 bases, and the junction held 10 bases outside the gene matches. Germline CDR1 and CDR2: SEHNR and FQNEAQ (reference sequence). The CDR3 length is 16 residues. CDR3 in DNA: TGTGCCAGCAGCCGAACCCGGGACAGCCTCTCCTACGAGCAGTACTTC. This codes for CASSRTRDSLSYEQYF.

The V call is TRBV30, the J call TRBJ2-7, with 7 bases matching TRBD1. V lost 1 base, J lost 3 bases, and 3 bases stayed unmatched. The CDR3 length is 13 residues. Germline CDR1 and CDR2: GTSNPN and SVGIG (reference sequence). The DNA of the CDR3 is TGTGCCTGGAGTGGACAGGGAAACTACGAGCAGTACTTC. As protein: CAWSGQGNYEQYF. Combining the CDR3 with reference TRBV30 and TRBJ2-7 gives the whole variable domain SQTIHQWPATLVQPVGSPLSLECTVEGTSNPNLYWYRQAAGRGLQLLFYSVGIGQISSEVPQNLSASRPQDRQFILSSKKLLLSDSGFYLCAWSGQGNYEQYFGPGTRLTVT.

The genes are TRBV28 and TRBJ1-4, with 10 bases identical to TRBD1. Germline loops: CDR1 MDHEN, CDR2 SYDVKM. Trimming cost V 3 bases and J 8 bases; bases outside gene matches: 3. The CDR3 spans 14 residues. CDR3 coding DNA: TGTGCCAGCAGTTTTGGGACAGGGGAAGAAAAACTGTTTTTT. Translation gives CASSFGTGEEKLFF. The full variable domain, its missing parts supplied by reference TRBV28 and TRBJ1-4, is DVKVTQSSRYLVKRTGEKVFLECVQDMDHENMFWYRQDPGLGLRLIYFSYDVKMKEKGDIPEGYSVSREKKERFSLILESASTNQTSMYLCASSFGTGEEKLFFGSGTQLSVL.

The V and J genes are TRBV5-1 and TRBJ2-3; D unresolved. The CDR3 loop spans 15 amino acids. CDR1 SGHRS and CDR2 YFSETQ come from the germline V gene. Between the trimmed V and J ends, which lost 3 bases and 0 bases, there was a span of 11 bases. The CDR3 loop reads CASSSRLPSTDTQYF. CDR3 sequence (DNA): TGCGCCAGCAGCTCGAGGCTTCCCAGCACAGATACGCAGTATTTT.

The chain uses TRBV4-1 and TRBJ2-1; 9 bases agree with TRBD1. The CDR3 has 15 amino acids. Germline CDR1 MGHRA, CDR2 YSYEKL. V dropped 4 bases and J dropped 5; count of bases not matched to a gene: 6. CDR3 in DNA: TGCGCCAGCAGCCTCCCGGGACAGGGTCACAATGAGCAGTTCTTC. Its protein is CASSLPGQGHNEQFF.

V and J are TRBV5-4 and TRBJ2-5, with 8 nucleotides matching TRBD1. V dropped 4 bases and J dropped 5; count of bases not matched to a gene: 10. Germline V lookup: CDR1 SGHNT, CDR2 YYREEE (reference sequence). The CDR3 extends over 15 amino acids. The CDR3 DNA sequence: TGTGCCAGCAGCCCGCAGACAGGGGAAGGGGAGACCCAGTACTTC. The encoded protein is CASSPQTGEGETQYF.

This clone has just a few counts. The chain has TRBV30 and TRBJ2-7; D is possibly TRBD1 (6 bases). Germline CDR1 is GTSNPN and CDR2 is SVGIG (reference sequence). The length of the CDR3 is 12 residues. V lost 0 bases to trimming and J lost 4 bases, with 7 bases between them. CDR3: CAWSVQGYEQYF. In nucleotides, the CDR3 is TGTGCCTGGAGTGTACAGGGATACGAGCAGTACTTC.

This chain links TRBV7-9 with TRBJ2-3, with D possibly TRBD1 on 5 matching bases. V was clipped by 3 bases and J by 1 base, with 11 bases between them. The CDR3 loop spans 15 amino acids. Germline V CDR1 and CDR2: SEHNR, FQNEAQ (reference sequence). The CDR3 spells CASSLTDAGTDTQYF. CDR3 coding DNA: TGTGCCAGCAGCTTGACAGACGCCGGCACAGATACGCAGTATTTT.

This sequence joins TRBV27 and TRBJ2-3; no reliable D call. CDR1 is MNHEY and CDR2 is SMNVEV in the germline V gene (reference sequence). This CDR3 has 15 residues. The V end lost 0 bases, the J end lost 4 bases, and 11 bases lay between the germline ends. CDR3 protein: CASSLSLALADTQYF. CDR3 in DNA: TGTGCCAGCAGTTTATCGTTAGCACTGGCAGATACGCAGTATTTT.

The rearrangement joins TRBV5-1 to TRBJ2-2; 13 positions match TRBD2. The CDR3 loop spans 16 amino acids. The trim removed 4 bases at V and 5 bases at J, leaving 5 bases unmatched. The germline V gene has CDR1 SGHRS and CDR2 YFSETQ. This CDR3 reads CASSLWTSGRTGELFF. The CDR3 DNA is TGCGCCAGCAGCCTATGGACTAGCGGGAGAACCGGGGAGCTGTTTTTT.

This chain uses TRBV27 with TRBJ2-7; D possibly corresponds to TRBD2 (7 bases). Germline V gene lookup returns CDR1 MNHEY and CDR2 SMNVEV (reference sequence). Trimming shortened V by 2 bases and J by 0 bases, and 14 bases separated the two germline ends. The CDR3 contains 16 residues. CDR3 nucleotides: TGTGCCAGCAGTTTAAGAGGGGGGGACAACTCCTACGAGCAGTACTTC. Amino acids: CASSLRGGDNSYEQYF.

The chain links TRBV2 to TRBJ2-2; D is uncertain. CDR1 and CDR2 from the germline V gene are SNHLY and FYNNEI. Trimming pared 1 base from V and 3 bases from J, leaving 9 bases between. The CDR3 has 15 amino acids. The CDR3 bases are TGTGCCAGCAGTGAAGGGCCTGGGGACACCGGGGAGCTGTTTTTT. It specifies CASSEGPGDTGELFF.

V and J are TRBV15 and TRBJ2-7, with 8 bases aligning to TRBD1. This CDR3 is built from 14 residues. Germline-derived CDR1 and CDR2 are LNHNV and YYDKDF (reference sequence). V gave up 5 bases and J gave up 5 bases; unmatched junction bases: 8. CDR3 residues: CATSPRGQKNEQYF. The CDR3 DNA sequence: TGTGCCACCAGCCCCAGGGGGCAGAAGAACGAGCAGTACTTC. Combining the CDR3 with reference TRBV15 and TRBJ2-7 gives the whole variable domain DAMVIQNPRYQVTQFGKPVTLSCSQTLNHNVMYWYQQKSSQAPKLLFHYYDKDFNNEADTPDNFQSRRPNTSFCFLDIRSPGLGDTAMYLCATSPRGQKNEQYFGPGTRLTVT.

The chain combines TRBV9 with TRBJ2-7; 7 bases agree with TRBD1. The V gene's germline CDR1 is SGDLS and CDR2 YYNGEE. The trim removed 3 bases at V and 2 bases at J, leaving 11 bases unmatched. This CDR3 region has 16 residues. The CDR3: CASSGEDRALTYEQYF. The CDR3 DNA follows: TGTGCCAGCAGCGGGGAAGACAGGGCGCTTACCTACGAGCAGTACTTC. The full variable domain, rest sourced from reference TRBV9 and TRBJ2-7, is DSGVTQTPKHLITATGQRVTLRCSPRSGDLSVYWYQQSLDQGLQFLIQYYNGEERAKGNILERFSAQQFPDLHSELNLSSLELGDSALYFCASSGEDRALTYEQYFGPGTRLTVT.

This clone was recorded at least ten times. The CDR3 DNA reads as TGTGCCAGCAGTGACTCGACTAGCACAGATACGCAGTATTTT. Protein sequence: CASSDSTSTDTQYF. The chain joins TRBV6-4 to TRBJ2-3; D unclear. V shed 0 bases and J shed 0 bases, with 4 bases lying between them. Germline lookup yields CDR1 MRHNA and CDR2 SNTAGT. CDR3 length: 14 residues.

V and J are TRBV7-2 and TRBJ2-3, with 8 nucleotides matching TRBD2. There are 16 residues in the CDR3. V shed 2 bases and J 3 bases; nucleotides not matched to a gene: 7. Germline V gene data show CDR1 as SGHTA and CDR2 as FQGNSA. The CDR3 spells CASSLSASGWTDTQYF. The CDR3 DNA reads as TGTGCCAGCAGCTTATCGGCTAGCGGGTGGACAGATACGCAGTATTTT.

This clone was counted a few times. The chain combines TRBV11-2 with TRBJ2-7; TRBD1 aligns across 9 bases. The CDR3 contains 14 residues. In germline, CDR1 is SGHAT, CDR2 FQNNGV. Trimming took 2 bases from V and 5 from J; bases not matched to a gene: 4. The CDR3 bases are TGTGCCAGCAGCTTACGGGACAGGGACAACGAGCAGTACTTC. It codes for CASSLRDRDNEQYF.

This chain connects TRBV13 to TRBJ2-1; 7 bases agree with TRBD1. The J segment lost 4 bases and the V segment lost 5 bases, leaving 2 bases of the junction unmatched. Germline V gene lookup returns CDR1 PRHDT and CDR2 FYEKMQ (reference sequence). The CDR3 is 13 residues long. In nucleotides, the CDR3 is TGTGCCAGCAGCCAGGGACAGTACAATGAGCAGTTCTTC. It codes for CASSQGQYNEQFF.

J is TRBJ2-3 and V is TRBV7-2; D gene unclear. The germline CDR1 and CDR2 sequences are SGHTA and FQGNSA. The CDR3 is 15 residues long. Trimming removed 2 bases at V and 2 bases at J, with 11 bases between. As DNA, the CDR3 is TGTGCCAGCAGCTTAACCGGGTTATACACAGATACGCAGTATTTT. This translates into CASSLTGLYTDTQYF. Full variable domain (remainder filled in from reference TRBV7-2 and TRBJ2-3): GAGVSQSPSNKVTEKGKDVELRCDPISGHTALYWYRQSLGQGLEFLIYFQGNSAPDKSGLPSDRFSAERTGGSVSTLTIQRTQQEDSAVYLCASSLTGLYTDTQYFGPGTRLTVL.

The genes are TRBV28 and TRBJ2-1, with D possibly called TRBD1 or TRBD2 (5 bases each). The ends were cut back, 10 bases at V and 10 bases at J, with 17 bases in the middle. The germline V gene has CDR1 MDHEN and CDR2 SYDVKM. The CDR3 spans 12 residues. The CDR3 loop reads CATGPPRGEQFF. The CDR3 DNA reads as TGTGCCACGGGACCGCCGCGAGGGGAGCAGTTCTTC.

This clone was counted between two and nine times. The chain links TRBV2 to TRBJ2-7; D unresolved. The CDR3 sequence is 12 residues long. Per the germline V gene, CDR1 is SNHLY and CDR2 is FYNNEI. The V gene lost 1 base and the J gene lost 4 bases, with 5 bases spanning the gap. This CDR3 is CASSEVQYEQYF. The CDR3 DNA is TGTGCCAGCAGTGAAGTTCAGTACGAGCAGTACTTC.

CDR3 amino acids: CASSLLRVLKTYEQYF. As DNA, the CDR3 is TGTGCCAGCAGCCTCCTCCGGGTCTTAAAAACCTACGAGCAGTACTTC. The chain uses TRBV7-9 and TRBJ2-7; D call uncertain. Per the germline V gene, CDR1 is SEHNR and CDR2 is FQNEAQ (reference sequence). The CDR3 has 16 residues. Trimming shortened V by 5 bases and J by 2 bases, and 19 bases separated the two germline ends.

This chain links TRBV5-4 with TRBJ2-5; D gene unclear. The V gene lost 5 bases and the J gene lost 5 bases, with 7 bases spanning the gap. The CDR3 contains 11 residues. Germline lookup yields CDR1 SGHNT and CDR2 YYREEE (reference sequence). The CDR3 loop reads CASSFSETQYF. CDR3 nucleotides: TGTGCCAGCAGTTTTTCTGAGACCCAGTACTTC.

The chain's CDR3 is CASSPTDAANEKLFF. Here the CDR3 DNA reads TGTGCCAGCTCACCAACGGACGCGGCTAATGAAAAACTGTTTTTT. The chain recombines TRBV18 with TRBJ1-4; D not resolved. Germline assignment: CDR1 KGHSH and CDR2 LQKENI. The germline V and J ends were trimmed by 2 bases and 3 bases, with 10 bases remaining between them. This CDR3 is built from 15 residues.

This clone has just a few counts. The genes are TRBV5-1 and TRBJ1-2; 7 bases are a match to TRBD1. The CDR3 has 14 amino acids. Per the germline V gene, CDR1 is SGHRS and CDR2 is YFSETQ. Unmatched junction bases numbered 4, after V lost 3 bases and J lost 2 bases. CDR3 protein: CASSSGTVNYGYTF. CDR3 nucleotides: TGCGCCAGCAGCTCAGGGACAGTGAACTATGGCTACACCTTC.

The J gene is TRBJ1-1, the V gene TRBV30; unclear D gene. This CDR3 is 14 amino acids long. V dropped 2 bases and J dropped 1 base, with 11 bases sitting between them. CDR1 is GTSNPN, CDR2 SVGIG, per germline (reference sequence). In DNA form, the CDR3 reads TGTGCCTGGAGTTCCCAGGATCAGAACACTGAAGCTTTCTTT. It translates to CAWSSQDQNTEAFF.

The chain uses TRBV30 and TRBJ1-1; possibly TRBD1 for D (5 bases). The CDR3 length is 13 residues. CDR1 GTSNPN and CDR2 SVGIG come from the germline V gene (reference sequence). Trimming took 0 bases from V and 4 from J, leaving 9 bases between them. CDR3 sequence: CAWSVGGTTEAFF. CDR3 nucleotides: TGTGCCTGGAGTGTAGGCGGGACCACTGAAGCTTTCTTT.